This T cell receptor beta chain was sequenced during a study of human T cells and chemical hapten exposure. About the study: Among samples, TCR yields varied mainly because of small differences in pooled library volume.

This CDR3 region has 14 residues. V lost 5 bases, J lost 6 bases, and 7 bases stayed unmatched. The time point is: patch test 1, 2 weeks after DPC sensitization. Noted treatment: therapeutic diphenylcyclopropenone sensitization with weekly scalp DPC. TCRdb used MiXCR to reprocess the RACE reads, holding one entry per CDR3 protein. The table records roughly 360,000 distinct CDR3 sequences, approximately 5.1% of them present only once. The TCR was taken from a woman aged 50 to 60 with alopecia areata. Some clones in this sample may be carry-over from other donors' samples. The sequencing here drew on whole blood, taken in connection with sensitization to the hapten diphenylcyclopropenone (DPC). The V gene is TRBV12-3 or TRBV12-4, the J gene TRBJ1-1; 9 bases align to TRBD1. The CDR3 spells CASSGTGRRAEAFF. CDR3 in DNA: TGTGCCAGCAGTGGGACAGGGAGGAGGGCTGAAGCTTTCTTT.